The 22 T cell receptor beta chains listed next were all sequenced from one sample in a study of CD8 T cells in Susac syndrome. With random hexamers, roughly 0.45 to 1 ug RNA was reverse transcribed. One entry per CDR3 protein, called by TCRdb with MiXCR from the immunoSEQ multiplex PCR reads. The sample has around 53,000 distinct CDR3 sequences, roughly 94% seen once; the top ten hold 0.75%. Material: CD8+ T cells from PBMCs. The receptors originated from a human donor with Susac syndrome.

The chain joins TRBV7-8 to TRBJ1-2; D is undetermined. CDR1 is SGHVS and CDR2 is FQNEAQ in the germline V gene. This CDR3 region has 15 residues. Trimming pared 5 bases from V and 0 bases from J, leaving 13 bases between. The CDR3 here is CASSLNDGTNYGYTF. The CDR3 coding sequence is TGTGCCAGCAGCCTAAACGACGGTACTAACTATGGCTACACCTTC.

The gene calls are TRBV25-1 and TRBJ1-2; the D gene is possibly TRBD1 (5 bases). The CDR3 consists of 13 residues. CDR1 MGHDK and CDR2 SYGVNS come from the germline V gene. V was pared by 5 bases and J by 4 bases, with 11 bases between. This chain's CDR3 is CASSITGLYGYTF. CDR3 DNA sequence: TGTGCCAGCAGTATTACAGGTCTCTATGGCTACACCTTC.

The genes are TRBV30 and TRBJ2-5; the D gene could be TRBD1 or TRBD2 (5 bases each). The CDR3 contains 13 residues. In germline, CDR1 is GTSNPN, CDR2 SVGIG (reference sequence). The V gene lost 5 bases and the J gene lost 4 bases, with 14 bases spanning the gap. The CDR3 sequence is CAWSGEGRETQYF. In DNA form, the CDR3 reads TGTGCCTGGTCGGGTGAGGGGCGAGAGACCCAGTACTTC.

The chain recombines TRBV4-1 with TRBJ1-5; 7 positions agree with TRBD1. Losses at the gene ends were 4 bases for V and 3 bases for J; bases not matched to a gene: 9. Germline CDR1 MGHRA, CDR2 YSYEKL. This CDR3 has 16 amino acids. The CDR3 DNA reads TGCGCCAGCAGCCTAACCCAGGGGGGGTACAATCAGCCCCAGCATTTT. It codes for CASSLTQGGYNQPQHF.

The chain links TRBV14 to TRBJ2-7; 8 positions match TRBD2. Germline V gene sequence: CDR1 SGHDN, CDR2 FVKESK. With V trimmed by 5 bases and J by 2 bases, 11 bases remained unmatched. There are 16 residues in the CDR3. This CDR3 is CASSASSGGETYEQYF. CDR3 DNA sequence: TGTGCCAGCAGCGCTTCAAGCGGGGGAGAAACCTACGAGCAGTACTTC.

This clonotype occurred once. CDR3 sequence reads: CSVDRQGRAEAFF. The CDR3 nucleotides read TGCAGCGTTGATCGACAGGGAAGGGCTGAAGCTTTCTTT. This chain joins TRBV29-1 and TRBJ1-1, with TRBD1 identical over 7 bases. The V and J ends lost 3 bases and 6 bases, in that order; junction bases with no gene match: 7. CDR3 length: 13 amino acids. Germline V CDR1 and CDR2: SQVTM, ANQGSEA.

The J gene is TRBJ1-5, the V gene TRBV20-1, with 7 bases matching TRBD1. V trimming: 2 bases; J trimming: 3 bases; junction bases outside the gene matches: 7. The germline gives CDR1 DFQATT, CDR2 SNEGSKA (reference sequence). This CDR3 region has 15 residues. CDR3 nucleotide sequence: TGCAGTGCTAGACCCGTACAGGGGACCAATCAGCCCCAGCATTTT. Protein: CSARPVQGTNQPQHF.

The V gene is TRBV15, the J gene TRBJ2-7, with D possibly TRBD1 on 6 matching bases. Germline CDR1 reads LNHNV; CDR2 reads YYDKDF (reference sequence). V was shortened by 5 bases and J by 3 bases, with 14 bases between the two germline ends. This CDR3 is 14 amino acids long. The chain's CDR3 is CATSPPDRLYEQYF. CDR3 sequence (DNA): TGTGCCACCAGCCCTCCCGACAGGCTCTACGAGCAGTACTTC.

The CDR3 DNA follows: TGCAGCGTCAGACAGGGACATGAGCAGTTCTTC. Its protein product is CSVRQGHEQFF. This rearrangement joins TRBV29-1 to TRBJ2-1, with 7 bases identical to TRBD1. This CDR3 has 11 amino acids. Germline CDR1 and CDR2: SQVTM and ANQGSEA. Trimming cost V 6 bases and J 8 bases; bases outside gene matches: 4.

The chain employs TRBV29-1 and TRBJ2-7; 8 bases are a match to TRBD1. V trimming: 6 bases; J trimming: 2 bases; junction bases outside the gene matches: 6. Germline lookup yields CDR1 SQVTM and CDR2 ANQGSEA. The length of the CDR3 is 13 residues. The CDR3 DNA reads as TGCAGCGTAGAGGGACAGGTCCCCTACGAGCAGTACTTC. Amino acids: CSVEGQVPYEQYF.

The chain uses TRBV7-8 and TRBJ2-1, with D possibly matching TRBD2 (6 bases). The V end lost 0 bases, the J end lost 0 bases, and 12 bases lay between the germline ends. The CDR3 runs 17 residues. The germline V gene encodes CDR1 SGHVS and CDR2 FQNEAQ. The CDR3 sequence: CASSLALRGSSYNEQFF. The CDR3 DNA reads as TGTGCCAGCAGCTTAGCCCTCCGGGGGAGCTCCTACAATGAGCAGTTCTTC.

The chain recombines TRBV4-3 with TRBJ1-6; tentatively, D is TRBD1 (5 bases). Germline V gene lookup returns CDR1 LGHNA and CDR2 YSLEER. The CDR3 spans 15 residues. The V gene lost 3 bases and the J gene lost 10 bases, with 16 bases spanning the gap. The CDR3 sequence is CASSHKEQGSSPLHF. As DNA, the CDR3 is TGCGCCAGCAGCCATAAAGAGCAGGGATCCTCACCCCTCCACTTT.

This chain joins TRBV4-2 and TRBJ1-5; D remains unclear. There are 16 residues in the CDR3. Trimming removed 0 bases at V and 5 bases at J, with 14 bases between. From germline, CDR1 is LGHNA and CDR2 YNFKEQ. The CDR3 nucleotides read TGTGCCAGCAGCCAAGAAACAGAAGGGAACTATCAGCCCCAGCATTTT. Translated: CASSQETEGNYQPQHF.

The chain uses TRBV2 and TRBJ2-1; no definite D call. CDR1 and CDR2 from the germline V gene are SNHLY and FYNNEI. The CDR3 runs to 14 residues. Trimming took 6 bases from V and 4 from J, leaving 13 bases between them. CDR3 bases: TGTGCCAGCAGCTACGCCTTGGGGTACAATGAGCAGTTCTTC. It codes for CASSYALGYNEQFF.

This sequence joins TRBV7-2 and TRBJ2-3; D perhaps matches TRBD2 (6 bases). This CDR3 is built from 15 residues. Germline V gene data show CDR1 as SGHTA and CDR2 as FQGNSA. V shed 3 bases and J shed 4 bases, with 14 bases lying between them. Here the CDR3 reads CASSLATRVPDTQYF. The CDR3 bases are TGTGCCAGCAGCTTGGCGACTAGAGTCCCAGATACGCAGTATTTT.

This CDR3 reads CASRQLTGTDYEQYF. DNA for the CDR3: TGTGCCAGCAGACAACTCACCGGGACAGACTACGAGCAGTACTTC. This rearrangement joins TRBV11-2 to TRBJ2-7, with 7 bases matching TRBD1. The CDR3 is 15 amino acids. Germline V gene sequence: CDR1 SGHAT, CDR2 FQNNGV. The V gene end was trimmed by 6 bases and the J gene end by 3 bases; junction bases not matched to a gene: 11.

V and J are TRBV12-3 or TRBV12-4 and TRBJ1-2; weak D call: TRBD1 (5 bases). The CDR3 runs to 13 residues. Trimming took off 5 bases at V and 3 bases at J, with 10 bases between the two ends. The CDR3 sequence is CASSPGRYYGYTF. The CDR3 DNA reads TGTGCCAGCAGTCCAGGGAGATACTATGGCTACACCTTC.

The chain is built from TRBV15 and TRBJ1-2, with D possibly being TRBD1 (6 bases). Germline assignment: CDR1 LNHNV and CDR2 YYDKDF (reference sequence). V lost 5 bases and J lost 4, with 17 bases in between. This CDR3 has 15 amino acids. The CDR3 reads CATSPAPGATYGYTF. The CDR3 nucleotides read TGTGCCACCAGCCCTGCGCCAGGGGCAACCTATGGCTACACCTTC.

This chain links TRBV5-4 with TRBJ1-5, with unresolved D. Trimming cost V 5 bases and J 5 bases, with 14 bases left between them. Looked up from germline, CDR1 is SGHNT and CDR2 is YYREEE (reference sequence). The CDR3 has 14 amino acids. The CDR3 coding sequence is TGTGCCAGCAGTCCTCGGCCCCAGTATCAGCCCCAGCATTTT. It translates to CASSPRPQYQPQHF.

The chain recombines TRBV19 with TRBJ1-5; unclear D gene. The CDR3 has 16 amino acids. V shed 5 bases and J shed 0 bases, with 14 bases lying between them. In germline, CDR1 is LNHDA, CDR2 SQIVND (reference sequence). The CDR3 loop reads CASSSRRIDSNQPQHF. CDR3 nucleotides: TGTGCCAGTAGTTCCAGACGGATAGATAGCAATCAGCCCCAGCATTTT.

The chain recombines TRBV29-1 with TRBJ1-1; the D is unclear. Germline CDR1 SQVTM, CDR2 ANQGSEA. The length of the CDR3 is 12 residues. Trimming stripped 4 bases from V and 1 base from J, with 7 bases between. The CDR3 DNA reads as TGCAGCGTTGCCCCTGAGAACACTGAAGCTTTCTTT. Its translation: CSVAPENTEAFF. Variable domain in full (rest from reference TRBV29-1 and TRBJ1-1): SAVISQKPSRDICQRGTSLTIQCQVDSQVTMMFWYRQQPGQSLTLIATANQGSEATYESGFVIDKFPISRPNLTFSTLTVSNMSPEDSSIYLCSVAPENTEAFFGQGTRLTVV.

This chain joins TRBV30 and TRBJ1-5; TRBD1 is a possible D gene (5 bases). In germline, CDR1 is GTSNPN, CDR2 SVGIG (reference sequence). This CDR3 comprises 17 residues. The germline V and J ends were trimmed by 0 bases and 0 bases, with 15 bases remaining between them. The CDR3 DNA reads TGTGCCTGGAGTGTACAGGCAGGGTGGAATAGCAATCAGCCCCAGCATTTT. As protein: CAWSVQAGWNSNQPQHF.